Sequencing of this T cell receptor (beta chain) was carried out in a study of blood T cell repertoires in COVID-19. Background on the study: Acute and convalescent COVID-19 samples came from the United States, Italy and Spain. T cells, B-cell-depleted T cells, or PBMCs supplied cDNA or gDNA.

Per the original data handling: From reference gene primer amplification, estimates of nucleated cell counts were derived. Generated by immunoSEQ multiplex PCR, the TCRdb table keeps only in-frame clones and is missing some. V and J calls and clone size come straight from that table; D and trimming were deduced from the DNA. The sample consists of 140,000 to 150,000 clones, around four fifths of them appearing once. Germline V gene lookup returns CDR1 SGHTS and CDR2 YDEGEE. This CDR3 contains 16 residues. Trimming removed 0 bases from V and 6 bases from J; junction bases left unmatched: 11. This TCR derives from a woman between 35 and 50 years old with active or convalescent COVID-19. The V and J genes are TRBV5-8 and TRBJ1-2, with TRBD1 matching 7 bases. The source material was peripheral blood. In DNA, the CDR3 is TGTGCCAGCAGCTTGGCCACTCCGACGACAGGGAATGGCTACACCTTC. Amino acid sequence: CASSLATPTTGNGYTF.